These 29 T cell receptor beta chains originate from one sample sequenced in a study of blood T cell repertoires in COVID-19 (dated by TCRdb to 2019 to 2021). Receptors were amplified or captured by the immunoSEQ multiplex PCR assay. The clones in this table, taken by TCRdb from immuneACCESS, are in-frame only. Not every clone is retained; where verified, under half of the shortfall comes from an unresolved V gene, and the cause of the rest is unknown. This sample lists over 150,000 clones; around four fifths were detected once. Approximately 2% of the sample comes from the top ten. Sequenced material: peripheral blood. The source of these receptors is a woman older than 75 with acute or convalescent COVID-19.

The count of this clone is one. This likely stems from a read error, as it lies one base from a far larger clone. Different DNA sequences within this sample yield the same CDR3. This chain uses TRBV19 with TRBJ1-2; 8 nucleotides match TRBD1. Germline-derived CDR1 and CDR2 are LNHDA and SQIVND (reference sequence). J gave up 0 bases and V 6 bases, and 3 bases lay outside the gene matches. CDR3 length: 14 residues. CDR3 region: CASSRDRPNYGYTF. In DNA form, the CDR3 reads TGTGCCAGTAGCCGGGACAGGCCTAACTATGGCTACACCTTC. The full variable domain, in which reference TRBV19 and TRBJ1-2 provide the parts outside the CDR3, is DGGITQSPKYLFRKEGQNVTLSCEQNLNHDAMYWYRQDPGQGLRLIYYSQIVNDFQKGDIAEGYSVSREKKESFPLTVTSAQKNPTAFYLCASSRDRPNYGYTFGSGTRLTVV.

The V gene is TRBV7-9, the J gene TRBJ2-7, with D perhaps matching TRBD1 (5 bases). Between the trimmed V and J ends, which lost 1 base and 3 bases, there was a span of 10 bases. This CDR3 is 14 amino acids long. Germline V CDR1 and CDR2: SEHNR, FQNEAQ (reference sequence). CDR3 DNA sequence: TGTGCCAGCAGCTTAGGATTAGGGGACTACGAGCAGTACTTC. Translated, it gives CASSLGLGDYEQYF.

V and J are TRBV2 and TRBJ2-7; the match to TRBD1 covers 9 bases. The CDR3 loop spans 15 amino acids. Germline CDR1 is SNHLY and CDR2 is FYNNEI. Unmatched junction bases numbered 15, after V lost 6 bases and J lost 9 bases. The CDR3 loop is CASSLATGQGFRQYF. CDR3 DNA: TGTGCCAGCAGCCTGGCTACGGGACAGGGTTTTCGGCAGTACTTC.

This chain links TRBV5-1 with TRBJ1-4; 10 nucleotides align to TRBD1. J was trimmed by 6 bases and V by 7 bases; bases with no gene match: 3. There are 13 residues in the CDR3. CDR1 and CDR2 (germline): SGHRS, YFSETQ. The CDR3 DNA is TGCGCCAGCCGGGACAGGGGAGATGAAAAACTGTTTTTT. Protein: CASRDRGDEKLFF.

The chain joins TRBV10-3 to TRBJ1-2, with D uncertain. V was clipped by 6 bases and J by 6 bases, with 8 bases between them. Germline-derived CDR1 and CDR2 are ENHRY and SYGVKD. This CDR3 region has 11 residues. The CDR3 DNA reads TGTGCCATCAGCGGCAGGAATGGCTACACCTTC. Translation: CAISGRNGYTF.

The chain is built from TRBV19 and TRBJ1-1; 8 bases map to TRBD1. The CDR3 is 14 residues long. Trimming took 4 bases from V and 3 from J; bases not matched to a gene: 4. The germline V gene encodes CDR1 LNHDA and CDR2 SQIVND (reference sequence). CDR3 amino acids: CASSTGQGHTEAFF. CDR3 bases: TGTGCCAGTAGTACCGGACAGGGTCACACTGAAGCTTTCTTT.

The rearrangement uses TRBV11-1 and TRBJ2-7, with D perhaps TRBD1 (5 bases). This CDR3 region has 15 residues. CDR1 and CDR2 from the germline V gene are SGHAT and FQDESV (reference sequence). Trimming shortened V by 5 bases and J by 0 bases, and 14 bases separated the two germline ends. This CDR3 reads CASSPNHRSSYEQYF. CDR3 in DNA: TGTGCCAGCAGCCCCAATCACAGGAGCTCCTACGAGCAGTACTTC.

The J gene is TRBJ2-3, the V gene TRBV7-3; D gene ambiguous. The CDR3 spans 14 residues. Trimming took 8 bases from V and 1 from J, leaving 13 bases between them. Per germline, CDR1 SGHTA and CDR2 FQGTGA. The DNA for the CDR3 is TGTGCCAGCGCCGCGTACGAAGGCACAGATACGCAGTATTTT. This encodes CASAAYEGTDTQYF. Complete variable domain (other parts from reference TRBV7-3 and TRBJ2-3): GAGVSQTPSNKVTEKGKYVELRCDPISGHTALYWYRQSLGQGPEFLIYFQGTGAADDSGLPNDRFFAVRPEGSVSTLKIQRTERGDSAVYLCASAAYEGTDTQYFGPGTRLTVL.

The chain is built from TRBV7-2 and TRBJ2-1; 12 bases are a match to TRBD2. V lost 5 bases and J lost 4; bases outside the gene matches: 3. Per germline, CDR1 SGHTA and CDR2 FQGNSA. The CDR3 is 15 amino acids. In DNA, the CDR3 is TGTGCCAGCAGCACCGGACTAGCGGGGTACAATGAGCAGTTCTTC. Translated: CASSTGLAGYNEQFF.

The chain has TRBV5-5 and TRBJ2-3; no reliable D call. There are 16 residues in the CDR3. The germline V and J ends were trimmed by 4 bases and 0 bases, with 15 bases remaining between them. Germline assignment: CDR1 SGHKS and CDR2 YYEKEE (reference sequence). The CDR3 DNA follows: TGTGCCAGCAGCCCCCCCCGACCGACTAGCACAGATACGCAGTATTTT. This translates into CASSPPRPTSTDTQYF.

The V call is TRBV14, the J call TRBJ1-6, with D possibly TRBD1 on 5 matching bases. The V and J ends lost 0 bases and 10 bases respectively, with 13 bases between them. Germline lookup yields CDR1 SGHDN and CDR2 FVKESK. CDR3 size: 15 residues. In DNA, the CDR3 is TGTGCCAGCAGCCAAGATTGGGGCAGACAATCACCCCTCCACTTT. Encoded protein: CASSQDWGRQSPLHF.

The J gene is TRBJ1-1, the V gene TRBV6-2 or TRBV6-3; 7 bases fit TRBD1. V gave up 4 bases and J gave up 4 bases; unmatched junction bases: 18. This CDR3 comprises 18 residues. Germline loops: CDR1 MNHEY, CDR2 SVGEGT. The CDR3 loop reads CASSFTPSVTGRTTEAFF. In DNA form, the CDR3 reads TGTGCCAGCAGTTTTACACCCTCAGTGACAGGGAGGACCACTGAAGCTTTCTTT.

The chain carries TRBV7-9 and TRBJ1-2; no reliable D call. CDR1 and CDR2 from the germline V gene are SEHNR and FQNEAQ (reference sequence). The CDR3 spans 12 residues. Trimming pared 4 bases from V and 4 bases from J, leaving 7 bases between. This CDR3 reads CASSSEFYGYTF. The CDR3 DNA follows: TGTGCCAGCAGCTCGGAGTTCTATGGCTACACCTTC.

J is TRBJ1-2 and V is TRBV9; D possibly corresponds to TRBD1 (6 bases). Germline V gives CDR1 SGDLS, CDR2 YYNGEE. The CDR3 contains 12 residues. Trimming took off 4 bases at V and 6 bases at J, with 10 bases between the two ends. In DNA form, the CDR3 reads TGTGCCAGCAGCCCACAGGGAGATGGCTACACCTTC. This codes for CASSPQGDGYTF.

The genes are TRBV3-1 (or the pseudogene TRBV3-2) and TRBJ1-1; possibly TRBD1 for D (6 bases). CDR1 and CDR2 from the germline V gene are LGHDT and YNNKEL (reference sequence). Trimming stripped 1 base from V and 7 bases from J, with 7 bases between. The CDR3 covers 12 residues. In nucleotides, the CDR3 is TGTGCCAGCAGCCAAGTCAGGGGTGAAGCTTTCTTT. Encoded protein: CASSQVRGEAFF.

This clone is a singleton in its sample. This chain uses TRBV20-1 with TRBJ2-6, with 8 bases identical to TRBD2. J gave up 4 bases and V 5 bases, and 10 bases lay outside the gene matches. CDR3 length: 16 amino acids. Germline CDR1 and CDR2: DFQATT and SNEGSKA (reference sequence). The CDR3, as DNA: TGCAGTGCTTGTGGACGGGAGGGCCCCGGGGCCAACGTCCTGACTTTC. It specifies CSACGREGPGANVLTF.

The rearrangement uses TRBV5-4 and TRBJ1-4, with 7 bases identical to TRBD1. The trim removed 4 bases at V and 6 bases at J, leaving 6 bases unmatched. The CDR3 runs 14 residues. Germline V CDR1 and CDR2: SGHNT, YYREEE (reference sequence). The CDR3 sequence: CASSRDRVDEKLFF. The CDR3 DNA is TGTGCCAGCAGCCGTGACAGGGTTGATGAAAAACTGTTTTTT. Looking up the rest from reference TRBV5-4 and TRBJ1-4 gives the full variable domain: ETGVTQSPTHLIKTRGQQVTLRCSSQSGHNTVSWYQQALGQGPQFIFQYYREEENGRGNFPPRFSGLQFPNYSSELNVNALELDDSALYLCASSRDRVDEKLFFGSGTQLSVL.

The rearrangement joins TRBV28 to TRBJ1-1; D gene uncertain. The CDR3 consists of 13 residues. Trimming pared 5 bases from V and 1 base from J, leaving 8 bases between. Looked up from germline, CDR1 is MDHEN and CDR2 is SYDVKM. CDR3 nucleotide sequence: TGTGCCAGCAGTCGCGGGTGGAACACTGAAGCTTTCTTT. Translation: CASSRGWNTEAFF.

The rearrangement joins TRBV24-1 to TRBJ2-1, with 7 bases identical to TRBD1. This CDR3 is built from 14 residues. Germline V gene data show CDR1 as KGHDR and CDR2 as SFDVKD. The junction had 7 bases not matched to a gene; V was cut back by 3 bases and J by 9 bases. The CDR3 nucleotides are TGTGCCACCAGTGATCCGAGGGGGCGAGGTGAGCAGTTCTTC. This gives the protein CATSDPRGRGEQFF.

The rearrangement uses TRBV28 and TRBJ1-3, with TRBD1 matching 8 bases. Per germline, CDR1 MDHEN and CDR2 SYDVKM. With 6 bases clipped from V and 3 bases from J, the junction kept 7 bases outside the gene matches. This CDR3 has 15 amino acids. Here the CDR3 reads CASSKDRGGGNTIYF. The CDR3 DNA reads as TGTGCCAGCAGCAAAGACAGGGGTGGTGGAAACACCATATATTTT.

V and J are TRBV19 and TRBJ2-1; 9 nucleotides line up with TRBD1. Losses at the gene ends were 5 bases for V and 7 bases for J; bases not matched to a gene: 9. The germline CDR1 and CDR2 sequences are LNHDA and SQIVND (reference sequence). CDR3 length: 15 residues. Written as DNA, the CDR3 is TGTGCCAGTAGTCCTTACGGGACAGGGATGAATGAGCAGTTCTTC. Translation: CASSPYGTGMNEQFF.

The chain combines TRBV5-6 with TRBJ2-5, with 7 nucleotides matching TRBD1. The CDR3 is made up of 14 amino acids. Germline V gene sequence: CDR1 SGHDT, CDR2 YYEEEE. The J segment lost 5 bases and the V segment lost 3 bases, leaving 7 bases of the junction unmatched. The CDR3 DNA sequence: TGTGCCAGCAGCTATACAGGGGCCGGGGAGACCCAGTACTTC. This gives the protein CASSYTGAGETQYF.

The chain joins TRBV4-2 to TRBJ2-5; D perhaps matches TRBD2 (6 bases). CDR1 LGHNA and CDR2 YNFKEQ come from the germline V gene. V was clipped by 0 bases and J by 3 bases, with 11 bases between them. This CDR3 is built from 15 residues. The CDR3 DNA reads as TGTGCCAGCAGCCAAGAGGCGGGGATGAAAGAGACCCAGTACTTC. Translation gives CASSQEAGMKETQYF.

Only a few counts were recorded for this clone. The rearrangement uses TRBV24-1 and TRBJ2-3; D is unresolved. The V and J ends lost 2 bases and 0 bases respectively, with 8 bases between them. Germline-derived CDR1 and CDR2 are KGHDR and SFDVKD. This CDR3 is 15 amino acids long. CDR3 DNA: TGTGCCACCAGTGATTCATCAATGAGCACAGATACGCAGTATTTT. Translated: CATSDSSMSTDTQYF.

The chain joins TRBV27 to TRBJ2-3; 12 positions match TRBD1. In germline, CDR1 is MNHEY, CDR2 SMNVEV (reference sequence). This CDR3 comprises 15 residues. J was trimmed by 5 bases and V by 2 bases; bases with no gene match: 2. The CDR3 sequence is CASSLGTGGLDTQYF. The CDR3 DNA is TGTGCCAGCAGTTTAGGGACAGGGGGCTTAGATACGCAGTATTTT.

This CDR3 is CASSLQEATDTQYF. DNA of the CDR3: TGTGCCAGCAGCTTACAGGAAGCCACAGATACGCAGTATTTT. The rearrangement joins TRBV5-4 to TRBJ2-3; possible D gene TRBD1, 5 bases. The CDR3 covers 14 residues. Germline CDR1 SGHNT, CDR2 YYREEE (reference sequence). The V gene lost 2 bases and the J gene lost 2 bases, with 9 bases spanning the gap.

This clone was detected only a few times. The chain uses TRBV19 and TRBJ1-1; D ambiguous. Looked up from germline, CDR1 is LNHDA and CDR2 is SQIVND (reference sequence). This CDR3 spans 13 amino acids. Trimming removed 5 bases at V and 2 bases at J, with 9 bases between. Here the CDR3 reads CASSFTRNTEAFF. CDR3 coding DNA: TGTGCCAGTAGTTTCACCAGAAACACTGAAGCTTTCTTT.

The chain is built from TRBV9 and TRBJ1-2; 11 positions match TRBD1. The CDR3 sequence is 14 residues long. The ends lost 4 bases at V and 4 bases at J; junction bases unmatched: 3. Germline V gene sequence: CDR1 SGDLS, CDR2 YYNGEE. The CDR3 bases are TGTGCCAGCAGCCCAGGACAGGGGGCCTATGGCTACACCTTC. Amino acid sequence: CASSPGQGAYGYTF.

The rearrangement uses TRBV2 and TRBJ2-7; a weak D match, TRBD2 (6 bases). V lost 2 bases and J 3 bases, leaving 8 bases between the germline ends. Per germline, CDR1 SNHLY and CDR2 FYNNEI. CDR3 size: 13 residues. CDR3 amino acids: CASSELGGYEQYF. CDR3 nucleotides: TGTGCCAGCAGTGAATTGGGGGGCTACGAGCAGTACTTC.